The 12 T cell receptor beta chains below come from one sample, sequenced in a study of OX40 agonist ivuxolimab in advanced cancers. Library preparation was by the immunoSEQ multiplex PCR assay. The clones in this table, taken by TCRdb from immuneACCESS, are in-frame only. Not every clone is retained; where verified, under half of the shortfall comes from an unresolved V gene, and the cause of the rest is unknown. The sample contains about 31,000 clones, about 85% of them found a single time. Roughly 40% of the sample is in the top ten clones. The input for sequencing was CD4+ or CD8+ T cells sorted from blood, taken in a trial of the OX40 agonist ivuxolimab. The source of these receptors is an adult with an advanced solid tumor such as melanoma, head and neck, liver or kidney cancer.

The chain has TRBV4-2 and TRBJ2-6; TRBD1 is a possible D gene (6 bases). Germline loops: CDR1 LGHNA, CDR2 YNFKEQ. There are 17 residues in the CDR3. The ends were cut back, 0 bases at V and 0 bases at J, with 9 bases in the middle. The CDR3 sequence is CASSQEGASSGANVLTF. The CDR3 DNA sequence: TGTGCCAGCAGCCAAGAGGGGGCGAGCTCTGGGGCCAACGTCCTGACTTTC.

This sequence joins TRBV27 and TRBJ1-1, with 7 nucleotides matching TRBD1. Germline loops: CDR1 MNHEY, CDR2 SMNVEV (reference sequence). The length of the CDR3 is 14 residues. V gave up 5 bases and J gave up 1 base; unmatched junction bases: 4. CDR3 DNA: TGTGCCAGCAGTCCGGGGACAGCGAACACTGAAGCTTTCTTT. It specifies CASSPGTANTEAFF.

The V gene is TRBV7-2, the J gene TRBJ2-3; D assignment may be TRBD1 or TRBD2 (6 bases each). Per germline, CDR1 SGHTA and CDR2 FQGNSA. The CDR3 length is 16 residues. Trimming removed 1 base from V and 4 bases from J, with 15 bases in between. The CDR3 loop is CASSLGLGGLADTQYF. The CDR3 nucleotides are TGTGCCAGCAGCTTAGGGTTGGGGGGCTTGGCAGATACGCAGTATTTT.

The chain's CDR3 is CASSNRDGFQDVYQQYF. CDR3 sequence (DNA): TGTGCCAGCAGTAACCGGGACGGGTTCCAGGACGTTTATCAGCAGTACTTC. The chain carries TRBV27 and TRBJ2-7; D tentatively reads TRBD1 or TRBD2 (5 bases each). Germline loops: CDR1 MNHEY, CDR2 SMNVEV (reference sequence). Trimming stripped 5 bases from V and 8 bases from J, with 28 bases between. The length of the CDR3 is 17 residues.

The gene calls are TRBV6-5 and TRBJ1-2, with 7 bases fitting TRBD1. V dropped 4 bases and J dropped 7; count of bases not matched to a gene: 6. Looked up from germline, CDR1 is MNHEY and CDR2 is SVGAGI. This CDR3 spans 13 amino acids. The CDR3 DNA is TGTGCCAGCAGTTCAACAGGGGTTAGTGGCTACACCTTC. Protein product: CASSSTGVSGYTF.

V and J are TRBV7-6 and TRBJ2-5; TRBD1 aligns across 10 bases. The junction had 21 bases not matched to a gene; V was cut back by 4 bases and J by 4 bases. Germline V gene lookup returns CDR1 SGHVS and CDR2 FNYEAQ. The CDR3 totals 20 residues. CDR3: CASSYPRTGTGDPHVETQYF. The CDR3 nucleotides are TGTGCCAGCAGCTACCCGAGAACCGGGACAGGGGATCCTCATGTAGAGACCCAGTACTTC.

The V and J genes are TRBV7-2 and TRBJ1-1; weak D call: TRBD1 (5 bases). This CDR3 contains 14 residues. The germline V gene encodes CDR1 SGHTA and CDR2 FQGNSA. V was trimmed by 3 bases and J by 7 bases, leaving 15 bases between them. CDR3 region: CASSFLAGFGEAFF. The CDR3 bases are TGTGCCAGCAGCTTTCTGGCAGGGTTTGGTGAAGCTTTCTTT.

The chain carries TRBV5-6 and TRBJ2-7, with D perhaps TRBD2 (5 bases). Germline CDR1 SGHDT, CDR2 YYEEEE. V was clipped by 2 bases and J by 3 bases, with 12 bases between them. The CDR3 totals 14 residues. The CDR3 DNA is TGTGCCAGCAGCTTCGGGGTAGGTGACTACGAGCAGTACTTC. It specifies CASSFGVGDYEQYF.

This clone was seen just once. This sequence joins TRBV6-1 and TRBJ1-4, with unresolved D. This CDR3 has 15 amino acids. The V and J ends lost 4 bases and 4 bases respectively, with 13 bases between them. Per the germline V gene, CDR1 is MNHNS and CDR2 is SASEGT. CDR3 nucleotide sequence: TGTGCCAGCAGTGTGTCAGCAGGTCTTAATGAAAAACTGTTTTTT. It yields the protein CASSVSAGLNEKLFF.

The chain couples TRBV19 to TRBJ2-4, with 7 bases fitting TRBD2. The V gene's germline CDR1 is LNHDA and CDR2 SQIVND (reference sequence). With V trimmed by 3 bases and J by 1 base, 0 bases remained unmatched. The CDR3 spans 14 residues. CDR3 sequence (DNA): TGTGCCAGTAGTATCGGGGGGGCCAAAAACATTCAGTACTTC. Amino acid sequence: CASSIGGAKNIQYF.

The chain recombines TRBV29-1 with TRBJ2-3; D is ambiguous. This CDR3 region has 13 residues. Germline CDR1 is SQVTM and CDR2 is ANQGSEA. Trimming cost V 4 bases and J 1 base, with 9 bases left between them. The CDR3 bases are TGCAGCGTTGTATACTCAGGCACAGATACGCAGTATTTT. The encoded protein is CSVVYSGTDTQYF.

In its sample, this clone was seen a few times. Compared with germline, one end of the junction differs, possibly owing to a read error. The chain links TRBV27 to TRBJ2-5, with D perhaps given as TRBD1 or TRBD2 (5 bases each). CDR1 and CDR2 from the germline V gene are MNHEY and SMNVEV (reference sequence). The length of the CDR3 is 13 residues. CDR3 DNA: TGTGCCAGCAGTCCCTCCCGGGGCGTGGCAGAGGACTTC. Its translation: CASSPSRGVAEDF.